The rows below give T cell receptor beta chains drawn from one sample of a study of T-cell memory formation after mild COVID-19. TCRdb re-called the 5' RACE reads with MiXCR, one entry per CDR3 protein. In the table there are some 350,000 distinct CDR3 sequences, roughly 13% of which are singletons. The source material was PBMCs or a T cell subset sorted from them (not recorded which). All receptors come from a man in his late teens or twenties who had mild COVID-19 (a few samples of this study predate the infection). Cell type and time point are not known. Each CDR3 is given with its conserved first and last residue. A D gene is named only where the DNA matches it firmly. Clone size is stated in some rows and not others, as once, few, many or a class when expanded.

.	12	TRBV27	TRBJ1-2	.	TGTGCCAGCGCTCCAGAGGGGGGTGGCTACACCTTC	CASAPEGGGYTF
.	11	TRBV20-1	TRBJ2-1	few	TGCAGTGCTAGGGTCCACAATGAGCAGTTCTTC	CSARVHNEQFF
.	13	TRBV7-9	TRBJ1-2	few	TGTGCCAGCAGCCCCCCCTCTAACTATGGCTACACCTTC	CASSPPSNYGYTF
.	14	TRBV20-1	TRBJ1-2	few	TGCAGTGCTACCCTTCCGGGGGGAGACTATGGCTACACCTTC	CSATLPGGDYGYTF
TRBD1	13	TRBV30	TRBJ1-6	.	TGTGCCTCCTCTAGGGGGACAGAAACACCCCTCCACTTT	CASSRGTETPLHF
TRBD1	18	TRBV11-2	TRBJ2-6	.	TGTGCCAGCAGCTTGTGGACAGGGGTTAGCTCTGGGGCCAACGTCCTGACTTTC	CASSLWTGVSSGANVLTF
.	13	TRBV6-2/TRBV6-3	TRBJ1-2	few	TGTGCCAGCAGTTACTCGAACAGCGGTGGCTACACCTTC	CASSYSNSGGYTF
.	16	TRBV4-3	TRBJ2-3	many	TGCGCCAGCAGCCAGTCCGGGACGGCAAGCACAGATACGCAGTATTTT	CASSQSGTASTDTQYF
.	16	TRBV7-2	TRBJ2-7	.	TGTGCCAGCAGCTTAGTAGCCAGGGCAACGGCCTACGAGCAGTACTTC	CASSLVARATAYEQYF
TRBD2	17	TRBV4-3	TRBJ2-5	.	TGCGCCAGCAGCGAGAGGACTAGCGGGGGGACCCAAGAGACCCAGTACTTC	CASSERTSGGTQETQYF
TRBD1	13	TRBV7-2	TRBJ1-1	many	TGTGCCAGCAGCGTACAGGGGTGGGCTGAAGCTTTCTTT	CASSVQGWAEAFF
TRBD1	16	TRBV5-1	TRBJ2-2	.	TGCGCCAGCACGCTCCTCGGGACAGGGTTCACCGGGGAGCTGTTTTTT	CASTLLGTGFTGELFF
.	18	TRBV4-1	TRBJ1-6	few	TGCGCCAGCAGCCAGGGGCAAGATTGGTTTTGGGGTAATTCACCCCTCCACTTT	CASSQGQDWFWGNSPLHF
.	14	TRBV4-1	TRBJ2-1	few	TGCGCCAGCAGCGACCGGACGGGGCCCAATGAGCAGTTCTTC	CASSDRTGPNEQFF